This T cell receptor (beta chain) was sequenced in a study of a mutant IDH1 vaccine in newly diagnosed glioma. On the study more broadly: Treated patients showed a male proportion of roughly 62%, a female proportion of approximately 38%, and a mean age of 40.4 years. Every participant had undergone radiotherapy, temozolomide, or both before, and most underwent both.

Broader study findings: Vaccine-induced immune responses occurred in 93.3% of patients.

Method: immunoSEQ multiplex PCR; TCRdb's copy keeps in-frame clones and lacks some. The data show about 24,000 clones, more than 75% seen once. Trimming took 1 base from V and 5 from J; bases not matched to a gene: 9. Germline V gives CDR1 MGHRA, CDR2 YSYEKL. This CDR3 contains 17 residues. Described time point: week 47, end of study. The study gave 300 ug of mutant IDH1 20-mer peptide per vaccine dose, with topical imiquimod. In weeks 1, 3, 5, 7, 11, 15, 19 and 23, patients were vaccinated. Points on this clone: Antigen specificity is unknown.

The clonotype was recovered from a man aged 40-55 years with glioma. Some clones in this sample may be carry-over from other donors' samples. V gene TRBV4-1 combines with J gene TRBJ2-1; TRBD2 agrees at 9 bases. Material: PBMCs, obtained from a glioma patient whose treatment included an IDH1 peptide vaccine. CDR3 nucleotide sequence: TGCGCCAGCAGCCAAGTTAACATAGCGGGGGAAAACAATGAGCAGTTCTTC. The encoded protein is CASSQVNIAGENNEQFF.